A selection of T cell receptor beta chains follows, all from one sample in a study of blood T cells in healthy people across ages. TCRdb passed the 5' RACE reads through MiXCR, listing each CDR3 protein once. The table lists about 970,000 distinct CDR3 sequences, roughly half of them singletons, with about a fifth in the top ten. Sample: blood. The receptors here all came from a woman in her sixties or seventies in good health. The CDR3 runs from the conserved cysteine through the conserved F or W.

CASSTQGFSYEQYF	TRBV9	TRBJ2-7
CSVGRTGDNEKLFF	TRBV29-1	TRBJ1-4
CASSFTSGSFNTQYF	TRBV28	TRBJ2-3
CAGLAPSYNEQFF	TRBV7-9	TRBJ2-1
CASSLVLIAGTGIHKQYF	TRBV7-9	TRBJ2-4
CASSSYRGKEETQYF	TRBV7-2	TRBJ2-5
CASRRIQGTYGYTF	TRBV11-2	TRBJ1-2
CASSPSAGGYEKLFF	TRBV12-3/TRBV12-4	TRBJ1-4
CASQTWGRALPEQYF	TRBV6-2/TRBV6-3	NA
CASSVMDSYNEQFF	TRBV9	TRBJ2-1
CASSYEGEHNEQYF	TRBV6-6	TRBJ2-7
CATPLAGGYNEQFF	TRBV5-5	TRBJ2-1
CASSQDNSPSASSFF	TRBV4-2	TRBJ2-1
CASSWGVPASGQETQYF	TRBV6-5	TRBJ2-5
CSVEEWSGGRQETQYF	TRBV29-1	TRBJ2-5
CASSMRQPGTSGRNGYSEQYF	TRBV12-3/TRBV12-4	TRBJ2-7
CASSQGVNTEAFF	TRBV4-2	TRBJ1-1
CASSESTDSIYEQYF	TRBV2	TRBJ2-7
CASSFGGEGYTF	TRBV27	TRBJ1-2
CASSQDSRLADTQYF	TRBV4-1	TRBJ2-3
CASSYGGLTQYF	TRBV6-5	TRBJ2-3
CSAIAGRAGNEQFF	TRBV20-1	NA
CAISEGTGYEQYF	TRBV10-3	TRBJ2-7
CASCFQGTAGYNEQFF	TRBV27	TRBJ2-1